This T cell receptor beta chain was captured in a study of CD8 T cells in ankylosing spondylitis. Trimming took off 2 bases at V and 1 base at J, with 6 bases between the two ends. CDR1 is MDHEN, CDR2 SYDVKM, per germline. The CDR3 extends over 13 amino acids. TCRdb re-derived calls from the 5' RACE reads in MiXCR, one entry per CDR3 protein. Altogether 150,000 or so distinct CDR3 sequences are present, around a third being singletons, with the ten largest covering about 6.3%. Sequenced sample: synovial fluid, either unsorted or a sorted T cell fraction (not recorded which). V gene TRBV28 combines with J gene TRBJ2-7; D is uncertain. The receptor was derived from a male donor with ankylosing spondylitis. CDR3 loop: CASSLVSSYEQYF. The CDR3 DNA follows: TGTGCCAGCAGTTTAGTATCATCCTACGAGCAGTACTTC.